This TCR beta chain emerged from a study of cytomegalovirus exposure and HLA in healthy donors. Across the study: Samples from HLA-typed donors yielded around 79 million unique TCRs in an early data release. Findings of the study overall: Altogether, around 160 TCR beta chains were recorded as cytomegalovirus-associated. Later analysis associated a missense DCLRE1C variant with TCR beta V- and J-gene trimming. Researchers reportedly found TCR beta sequences accurately predicted most subjects' HLA-A and HLA-B alleles.

A note on this clone: Its antigen is unknown.

PCR employed 60 Vbeta and 13 Jbeta primers. Assay: immunoSEQ multiplex PCR; the TCRdb copy retains only in-frame clones and omits some. Among about 270,000 clones listed, approximately 70% were seen once. Germline lookup yields CDR1 SGDLS and CDR2 YYNGEE. The CDR3 totals 16 residues. V was shortened by 3 bases and J by 0 bases, with 10 bases between the two germline ends. This chain uses TRBV9 with TRBJ2-6; D possibly corresponds to TRBD1 (5 bases). This TCR was sampled from a female donor in good health and CMV-seronegative. The specimen sequenced was PBMCs. The CDR3: CASSADSFSGANVLTF. CDR3 nucleotide sequence: TGTGCCAGCAGCGCTGACAGTTTCTCTGGGGCCAACGTCCTGACTTTC.